A selection of T cell receptor beta chains follows, all from one sample in a study of PD-1 blockade in classical Hodgkin lymphoma. Assay: immunoSEQ multiplex PCR; the TCRdb copy retains only in-frame clones and omits some. The table includes 40,000 to 65,000 clones, around nine tenths detected once. The material sequenced was peripheral blood mononuclear cells (PBMCs), taken before the fourth cycle of nivolumab. These receptors were collected from a human donor with classical Hodgkin lymphoma. The conserved cysteine and the conserved F or W are not part of the CDR3 here.

CDR3 | V
ASSFWGGTDTQY | TRBV5-4
ASAKRVGGPYEQY | TRBV6-1
ASSLASDLAKNIQY | TRBV7-2
ASSLTGEVGNTIY | TRBV5-6
ASSWGQGAPNEQF | TRBV7-9
ASSTGGGQGIYGYT | TRBV11-2
ASRRTSQNNEQF | TRBV7-9
ASSENRLAGNYEQF | TRBV2
ASSQRVARYSNQPQH | TRBV14
ASSIRQGGETQY | TRBV7-8
ASTSSYNEQF | TRBV28
ASSIKRVAQRYADTQY | TRBV19
ASSLREYEQY | TRBV5-6
ASSGGLVTDTQY | TRBV9
ASSTVNEKLF | TRBV19